Listed here are 19 T cell receptor beta chains from one sample, sequenced in a study of T cell responses to AZD1222 COVID-19 vaccine. TCRdb's table, derived via immunoSEQ multiplex PCR, lists solely in-frame clones and lacks some. The data contain about 93,000 clones, 80% to 90% of them seen just once; the ten biggest clones take up over 2%. The sequences come from peripheral blood, collected 28 days after the second AZD1222 dose. The receptor source for this set is an adult who received the AZD1222 COVID-19 vaccine.

This chain uses TRBV3-1 (or the pseudogene TRBV3-2) with TRBJ2-5, with 15 bases that match TRBD2. The CDR3 runs 17 residues. Germline values: CDR1 LGHDT, CDR2 YNNKEL (reference sequence). The J segment lost 5 bases and the V segment lost 4 bases, leaving 8 bases of the junction unmatched. The chain's CDR3 is CASSPWTSGGAGETQYF. In DNA, the CDR3 is TGTGCCAGCAGCCCCTGGACTAGCGGGGGGGCTGGGGAGACCCAGTACTTC.

On this clone: This sample includes further DNA sequences coding for the same CDR3. In DNA, the CDR3 is TGTGCCTGGACCTCTGGGGCCAACGTCCTGACTTTC. Its protein product is CAWTSGANVLTF. J is TRBJ2-6 and V is TRBV30; D gene uncertain. The CDR3 is made up of 12 amino acids. CDR1 is GTSNPN, CDR2 SVGIG, per germline (reference sequence). Trimming took off 4 bases at V and 0 bases at J, with 1 base between the two ends.

This clone was observed a handful of times. Within the sample, other DNA sequences also encode this same CDR3. The chain recombines TRBV19 with TRBJ1-6; D remains ambiguous. This CDR3 contains 14 residues. Trimming took 9 bases from V and 6 from J, leaving 15 bases between them. Germline CDR1 and CDR2: LNHDA and SQIVND (reference sequence). CDR3 amino acids: CASRPLGGNSPLHF. The CDR3, as DNA: TGTGCCAGCAGACCTCTGGGAGGTAATTCACCCCTCCACTTT.

This clone was detected ten times or more. V and J are TRBV7-8 and TRBJ1-5; 8 bases are shared with TRBD1. CDR3 length: 17 residues. Unmatched junction bases numbered 8, after V lost 2 bases and J lost 2 bases. CDR1 SGHVS and CDR2 FQNEAQ come from the germline V gene. CDR3 residues: CASSLLAGTGGNQPQHF. The CDR3, as DNA: TGTGCCAGCAGCTTACTCGCAGGGACAGGTGGCAATCAGCCCCAGCATTTT.

The chain combines TRBV11-3 with TRBJ1-1, with 9 bases matching TRBD1. The CDR3 consists of 15 residues. Germline CDR1 and CDR2: SGHNT and YENEEA. The junction had 5 bases not matched to a gene; V was cut back by 5 bases and J by 1 base. The CDR3 DNA sequence: TGTGCCAGCAGCGTCACGGGACAGGGGAACACTGAAGCTTTCTTT. Its protein product is CASSVTGQGNTEAFF.

This chain uses TRBV9 with TRBJ2-7, with 8 bases aligning to TRBD1. The CDR3 covers 14 residues. CDR1 is SGDLS and CDR2 is YYNGEE in the germline V gene. V shed 3 bases and J 5 bases; nucleotides not matched to a gene: 7. The CDR3 reads CASSDPDREDEQYF. CDR3 nucleotide sequence: TGTGCCAGCAGCGACCCGGACAGGGAGGACGAGCAGTACTTC.

This rearrangement joins TRBV3-1 (or the pseudogene TRBV3-2) to TRBJ1-1; 8 bases map to TRBD1. Germline V lookup: CDR1 LGHDT, CDR2 YNNKEL (reference sequence). The CDR3 consists of 17 residues. V shed 2 bases and J 0 bases; nucleotides not matched to a gene: 8. The DNA for the CDR3 is TGTGCCAGCAGCCAACTTGACAGGGGTATGTTGAACACTGAAGCTTTCTTT. It yields the protein CASSQLDRGMLNTEAFF.

The rearrangement joins TRBV10-3 to TRBJ2-3; D gene unclear. The CDR3 is 11 residues long. Trimming pared 7 bases from V and 0 bases from J, leaving 2 bases between. Germline V gives CDR1 ENHRY, CDR2 SYGVKD. CDR3 sequence (DNA): TGTGCCATCAAAAGCACAGATACGCAGTATTTT. It translates to CAIKSTDTQYF.

The chain has TRBV6-4 and TRBJ2-1, with TRBD2 matching over 14 bases. J was trimmed by 7 bases and V by 3 bases; bases with no gene match: 2. Germline V gene sequence: CDR1 MRHNA, CDR2 SNTAGT. The length of the CDR3 is 15 residues. The CDR3 DNA reads TGTGCCAGCAGTGAGAGACTAGCGGGGGGGAATGAGCAGTTCTTC. Protein sequence: CASSERLAGGNEQFF.

V is TRBV9 and J is TRBJ2-2; TRBD1 matches at 9 bases. Per the germline V gene, CDR1 is SGDLS and CDR2 is YYNGEE. J lost 5 bases, V lost 0 bases, and 5 bases had no gene match. The CDR3 loop spans 16 amino acids. CDR3 coding DNA: TGTGCCAGCAGCGTAGGATCCGGGACAGGGACCGGGGAGCTGTTTTTT. Translating gives CASSVGSGTGTGELFF. Supplemented by reference TRBV9 and TRBJ2-2, the full variable domain reads DSGVTQTPKHLITATGQRVTLRCSPRSGDLSVYWYQQSLDQGLQFLIQYYNGEERAKGNILERFSAQQFPDLHSELNLSSLELGDSALYFCASSVGSGTGTGELFFGEGSRLTVL.

This clone was counted a few times. This chain links TRBV20-1 with TRBJ1-2, with TRBD1 identical over 7 bases. Germline V CDR1 and CDR2: DFQATT, SNEGSKA (reference sequence). Trimming at V came to 3 bases and at J to 8 bases, leaving 9 bases not matched to a gene. This CDR3 has 13 residues. The DNA for the CDR3 is TGCAGTGCTAGTCCACAGACAGGGAGCGGCTACACCTTC. It translates to CSASPQTGSGYTF.

V is TRBV25-1 and J is TRBJ2-5; D is ambiguous. The germline V and J ends were trimmed by 0 bases and 3 bases, with 20 bases remaining between them. Germline V gene data show CDR1 as MGHDK and CDR2 as SYGVNS. The length of the CDR3 is 18 residues. The CDR3 DNA sequence: TGTGCCAGCAGTGAATATGCCCCCGGACCGACTTTGAAAGAGACCCAGTACTTC. The encoded protein is CASSEYAPGPTLKETQYF.

V and J are TRBV19 and TRBJ2-1, with a possible D match to TRBD2 (5 bases). Germline-derived CDR1 and CDR2 are LNHDA and SQIVND (reference sequence). V was shortened by 5 bases and J by 8 bases, with 19 bases between the two germline ends. This CDR3 is 15 amino acids long. The CDR3 loop reads CASSGLPGGVDEQFF. For the CDR3, the DNA is TGTGCCAGTAGTGGACTCCCTGGTGGGGTCGATGAGCAGTTCTTC.

The rearrangement joins TRBV18 to TRBJ1-3; a weak D match, TRBD1 (5 bases). V was cut by 0 bases and J by 3 bases, with 15 bases left in between. CDR1 and CDR2 (germline): KGHSH, LQKENI. The CDR3 totals 17 residues. The CDR3, as DNA: TGTGCCAGCTCACCACCGATAGGGGTAGAAGGTGGAAACACCATATATTTT. Its translation: CASSPPIGVEGGNTIYF.

The chain carries TRBV30 and TRBJ2-3; D might be TRBD1 (6 bases). Trimming cost V 2 bases and J 11 bases, with 14 bases left between them. Germline V lookup: CDR1 GTSNPN, CDR2 SVGIG (reference sequence). The CDR3 length is 12 residues. The CDR3 loop reads CAWSPQGSGQYF. The CDR3 DNA reads TGTGCCTGGAGTCCACAGGGATCGGGGCAGTATTTT. The variable domain in full, with the rest retrieved from reference TRBV30 and TRBJ2-3, is SQTIHQWPATLVQPVGSPLSLECTVEGTSNPNLYWYRQAAGRGLQLLFYSVGIGQISSEVPQNLSASRPQDRQFILSSKKLLLSDSGFYLCAWSPQGSGQYFGPGTRLTVL.

The sample holds a few counts of this clone. V gene TRBV11-2 combines with J gene TRBJ1-3; a weak D match, TRBD1 (5 bases). The CDR3 has 17 amino acids. Per the germline V gene, CDR1 is SGHAT and CDR2 is FQNNGV. V shed 2 bases and J shed 2 bases, with 16 bases lying between them. CDR3 nucleotide sequence: TGTGCCAGCAGCTTAAACAGGATACGTTTTGCTGGAAACACCATATATTTT. Its translation is CASSLNRIRFAGNTIYF.

The J gene is TRBJ1-6, the V gene TRBV10-3; maybe TRBD1 (6 bases). Per germline, CDR1 ENHRY and CDR2 SYGVKD. The CDR3 covers 15 residues. V lost 6 bases, J lost 8 bases, and 17 bases lay in between. This CDR3 is CAIRRGLGSDSPLHF. The CDR3 DNA is TGTGCCATCAGGAGGGGGTTGGGCTCGGATTCACCCCTCCACTTT.

In DNA form, the CDR3 reads TGTGCCAGCAGCGAGGACTTTTTCAACACAGATACGCAGTATTTT. Residues: CASSEDFFNTDTQYF. This chain joins TRBV5-4 and TRBJ2-3, with a possible D match to TRBD2 (5 bases). Germline values: CDR1 SGHNT, CDR2 YYREEE (reference sequence). CDR3 length: 15 residues. V was shortened by 4 bases and J by 2 bases, with 14 bases between the two germline ends.

The gene calls are TRBV5-4 and TRBJ2-2; 7 bases map to TRBD1. V trimming: 4 bases; J trimming: 1 base; junction bases outside the gene matches: 4. The length of the CDR3 is 15 residues. Germline values: CDR1 SGHNT, CDR2 YYREEE (reference sequence). The CDR3: CASSPGQLNTGELFF. As DNA, the CDR3 is TGTGCCAGCAGCCCGGGACAGCTGAACACCGGGGAGCTGTTTTTT.